This T cell receptor (beta chain) was sequenced for a study of T cell clonotyping in hematopoietic cell transplantation. Recipients were bled about 28 days pretransplant and at posttransplant days 30, 100, 180. Germline V CDR1 and CDR2: SEHNR, FQNEAQ (reference sequence). V was shortened by 2 bases and J by 0 bases, with 10 bases between the two germline ends. The CDR3 runs to 15 residues. TCRdb's table, derived via immunoSEQ multiplex PCR, lists solely in-frame clones and lacks some. The table has around 5,700 clones, over 90% seen once. This chain joins TRBV7-9 and TRBJ1-1, with D unresolved. The sample in question was peripheral blood mononuclear cells, obtained 100 days after allogeneic stem cell transplant. This TCR was sampled from a female patient in her fifties who had an allogeneic stem cell transplant from an unrelated donor, so T cells may come from the graft donor. Some clones in this sample may be carry-over from other donors' samples. This CDR3 is CASSLPGSMNTEAFF. CDR3 DNA sequence: TGTGCCAGCAGCTTACCAGGCTCAATGAACACTGAAGCTTTCTTT.